The clone carrying this TCR beta chain was found a few times. Germline-derived CDR1 and CDR2 are MDHEN and SYDVKM. V lost 2 bases, J lost 3 bases, and 11 bases lay in between. There are 15 residues in the CDR3. These data belong to a study of blood T cell repertoires in COVID-19. Sequencing used immunoSEQ multiplex PCR; TCRdb keeps in-frame clones, though not all of them. This sample has tens of thousands of clones; 60% to 80% occur once, and the top ten carry about 2.2%. Sequencing was done on a sample of peripheral blood. This TCR was recovered from a man aged 70-80 years with COVID-19, enrolled during active disease. The rearrangement joins TRBV28 to TRBJ1-5, with D maybe TRBD1 (5 bases). The CDR3 nucleotides read TGTGCCAGCAGTTTAGCAGGGATTATCAATCAGCCCCAGCATTTT. It encodes CASSLAGIINQPQHF.